These T cell receptor beta chains were read from a single sample in a study of T cells in localized non-small cell lung cancer. Clones were sequenced by immunoSEQ multiplex PCR, and TCRdb holds only the in-frame ones, with some missing. Here the sample spans fewer than 3,000 clones, around a quarter being singletons. The material was lung tumor tissue, obtained before any cancer treatment. Receptors were obtained from a woman aged 40-75 years with stage I lung adenocarcinoma. Both conserved end residues are part of each CDR3. Each record gives: clone size, D gene, J gene, V gene, CDR3 protein, CDR3 DNA. The D gene is left open where the match is weak. Part of the rows lack a size; the others show once, few, many or a class for expanded clones.

size: few; D: NA; J: TRBJ2-5; V: TRBV11-3; CDR3: CASSSTGRQGETQYF; DNA: TGTGCCAGCAGCTCAACGGGCAGGCAGGGAGAGACCCAGTACTTC
size: NA; D: TRBD1; J: TRBJ1-4; V: TRBV9; CDR3: CASTNRGLREKLFF; DNA: TGTGCCAGCACAAACAGGGGGTTGAGGGAAAAACTGTTTTTT
size: few; D: NA; J: TRBJ2-1; V: TRBV11-3; CDR3: CASSSSVGVYNEQFF; DNA: NA
size: NA; D: TRBD2; J: TRBJ2-1; V: TRBV5-1; CDR3: CASSPTSGSNEQFF; DNA: TGCGCCAGCAGCCCGACTAGCGGGAGTAATGAGCAGTTCTTC
size: NA; D: NA; J: TRBJ1-5; V: TRBV10-3; CDR3: CAISETQDNQPQHF; DNA: TGTGCCATCAGTGAGACCCAGGACAATCAGCCCCAGCATTTT
size: NA; D: TRBD1; J: TRBJ2-1; V: TRBV14; CDR3: CASSQEDYRDRPYNEQFF; DNA: TGTGCCAGCAGCCAAGAAGACTACCGGGACAGACCCTACAATGAGCAGTTCTTC
size: NA; D: NA; J: TRBJ2-2; V: TRBV11-3; CDR3: CASSPGHLTGELFF; DNA: TGTGCTAGCAGCCCGGGACACCTCACCGGGGAGCTGTTTTTT
size: NA; D: NA; J: TRBJ2-7; V: TRBV30; CDR3: CAWSPSRREQYF; DNA: TGTGCCTGGAGTCCAAGTAGAAGAGAGCAGTACTTC
size: few; D: TRBD2; J: TRBJ2-1; V: TRBV4-1; CDR3: CASSQDTSGYNEQFF; DNA: TGCGCCAGCAGCCAAGATACTAGCGGGTACAATGAGCAGTTCTTC
size: NA; D: TRBD1; J: TRBJ2-5; V: TRBV11-3; CDR3: CASSLLDREKETQYF; DNA: TGTGCCAGCAGCTTGTTGGACAGGGAAAAAGAGACCCAGTACTTC
size: large; D: NA; J: TRBJ2-5; V: TRBV6-8; CDR3: CASGKTSWETQYF; DNA: TGTGCCAGCGGGAAAACTAGCTGGGAGACCCAGTACTTC
size: few; D: TRBD1; J: TRBJ2-7; V: TRBV6-8; CDR3: CAISLGTGYEQYF; DNA: TGTGCCATCTCGTTGGGGACAGGCTACGAGCAGTACTTC
size: few; D: TRBD2; J: TRBJ2-3; V: TRBV18; CDR3: CASSIAGPSTDTQYF; DNA: TGTGCCAGCTCTATAGCGGGACCTAGCACAGATACGCAGTATTTT
size: NA; D: TRBD1; J: TRBJ2-3; V: TRBV5-1; CDR3: CASSLGSQGDTDTQYF; DNA: TGCGCCAGCAGCTTGGGGTCGCAGGGGGACACAGATACGCAGTATTTT
size: few; D: TRBD2; J: TRBJ2-1; V: TRBV6-8; CDR3: CASSRTSGSSYNEQFF; DNA: TGTGCCAGCAGCAGGACTAGCGGGAGCTCCTACAATGAGCAGTTCTTC
size: few; D: NA; J: TRBJ2-2; V: TRBV14; CDR3: CASSQTGTARTGELFF; DNA: TGTGCCAGCAGCCAGACCGGGACGGCGAGGACCGGGGAGCTGTTTTTT
size: NA; D: NA; J: TRBJ2-2; V: TRBV18; CDR3: CASSPPNTGELFF; DNA: TGTGCCAGCTCACCACCGAACACCGGGGAGCTGTTTTTT
size: medium-sized; D: NA; J: TRBJ1-2; V: TRBV6-8; CDR3: CASSYEWNYGYTF; DNA: TGTGCCAGCAGTTACGAGTGGAACTATGGCTACACCTTC
size: medium-sized; D: TRBD1; J: TRBJ1-2; V: TRBV6-8; CDR3: CASSYQGQGINGYTF; DNA: TGTGCCAGCAGTTACCAGGGACAGGGAATAAATGGCTACACCTTC
size: NA; D: TRBD2; J: TRBJ2-3; V: TRBV15; CDR3: CATSRRAGEGTDTQYF; DNA: TGTGCCACCAGCAGGCGGGCGGGAGAAGGCACAGATACGCAGTATTTT
size: few; D: TRBD2; J: TRBJ2-1; V: TRBV6-8; CDR3: CASRGQRETSYNEQFF; DNA: TGTGCCAGCAGAGGCCAGCGGGAGACATCCTACAATGAGCAGTTCTTC
size: NA; D: TRBD2; J: TRBJ2-1; V: TRBV29-1; CDR3: CSATPLSGRSYNEQFF; DNA: TGCAGCGCCACCCCCTTAAGCGGGAGGTCCTACAATGAGCAGTTCTTC